What follows are 20 T cell receptor beta chains derived from one specimen sequenced in a study of shared clonotypes between healthy human individuals. Produced via immunoSEQ multiplex PCR; TCRdb's table is partial and in-frame only. The table records over a million clones, roughly 70% of them present only once. Sequencing used memory CD4+ T cells sorted from blood. Subset indicated: CD45RA-negative fraction. Every receptor here comes from a man aged 18 to 29 in good health.

V usage is TRBV28 and J usage is TRBJ2-7; TRBD2 agrees at 7 bases. This CDR3 contains 14 residues. The V gene end was trimmed by 2 bases and the J gene end by 7 bases; junction bases not matched to a gene: 8. CDR1 and CDR2 from the germline V gene are MDHEN and SYDVKM. The CDR3 here is CASSLIWREKEQYF. The CDR3 nucleotides are TGTGCCAGCAGTTTAATTTGGCGGGAGAAGGAGCAGTACTTC.

The chain employs TRBV19 and TRBJ2-7; 8 bases line up with TRBD2. The CDR3 consists of 15 residues. CDR1 is LNHDA and CDR2 is SQIVND in the germline V gene (reference sequence). V shed 3 bases and J 3 bases; nucleotides not matched to a gene: 7. The CDR3 here is CASSMGAGAHYEQYF. The DNA for the CDR3 is TGTGCCAGTAGTATGGGAGCGGGAGCCCACTACGAGCAGTACTTC.

The chain combines TRBV19 with TRBJ1-5; 10 bases fit TRBD1. The CDR3 has 14 residues. Germline CDR1 is LNHDA and CDR2 is SQIVND (reference sequence). Germline trimming cut 8 bases from V and 5 bases from J; bases unmatched to any gene: 6. The CDR3 spells CASWDRGNHQPQHF. DNA of the CDR3: TGTGCCAGTTGGGACAGGGGTAATCATCAGCCCCAGCATTTT.

The genes are TRBV7-3 and TRBJ2-2; the D gene is possibly TRBD2 (6 bases). Germline V gene lookup returns CDR1 SGHTA and CDR2 FQGTGA. CDR3 length: 13 residues. Trimming pared 6 bases from V and 4 bases from J, leaving 9 bases between. In DNA form, the CDR3 reads TGTGCCAGCAGAGATAGCGGCACCGGGGAGCTGTTTTTT. It translates to CASRDSGTGELFF. Complete variable domain (other parts from reference TRBV7-3 and TRBJ2-2): GAGVSQTPSNKVTEKGKYVELRCDPISGHTALYWYRQSLGQGPEFLIYFQGTGAADDSGLPNDRFFAVRPEGSVSTLKIQRTERGDSAVYLCASRDSGTGELFFGEGSRLTVL.

This clone was found a few times. This sequence joins TRBV5-4 and TRBJ2-1; TRBD2 agrees at 12 bases. The V gene end was trimmed by 4 bases and the J gene end by 0 bases; junction bases not matched to a gene: 5. CDR1 and CDR2 from the germline V gene are SGHNT and YYREEE (reference sequence). The CDR3 is made up of 17 amino acids. The CDR3 region is CASSLRTSGTSYNEQFF. The CDR3, as DNA: TGTGCCAGCAGCCTTCGGACTAGCGGGACCTCCTACAATGAGCAGTTCTTC.

The chain combines TRBV5-4 with TRBJ1-2; 9 bases are a match to TRBD1. Per the germline V gene, CDR1 is SGHNT and CDR2 is YYREEE (reference sequence). CDR3 size: 15 residues. V was pared by 4 bases and J by 4 bases, with 8 bases of the junction left unmatched. The CDR3 region is CASSNQQGAGYGYTF. DNA of the CDR3: TGTGCCAGCAGCAATCAACAGGGGGCAGGCTATGGCTACACCTTC.

V and J are TRBV6-1 and TRBJ1-4, with D possibly being TRBD1 (6 bases). The CDR3 runs 15 residues. V lost 4 bases, J lost 8 bases, and 17 bases lay in between. CDR1 is MNHNS and CDR2 is SASEGT in the germline V gene. The CDR3 reads CASSGTGTSGEKLFF. CDR3 DNA sequence: TGTGCCAGCAGTGGCACCGGGACATCGGGGGAAAAACTGTTTTTT.

The gene calls are TRBV27 and TRBJ1-4, with D possibly TRBD1 on 6 matching bases. V was clipped by 6 bases and J by 7 bases, with 18 bases between them. Germline V gives CDR1 MNHEY, CDR2 SMNVEV (reference sequence). The CDR3 sequence is 15 residues long. In DNA form, the CDR3 reads TGTGCCAGCAGCCCCATGGGGGGGCCGGGTGAAAAACTGTTTTTT. Its translation: CASSPMGGPGEKLFF. Full variable domain (missing parts from reference TRBV27 and TRBJ1-4): EAQVTQNPRYLITVTGKKLTVTCSQNMNHEYMSWYRQDPGLGLRQIYYSMNVEVTDKGDVPEGYKVSRKEKRNFPLILESPSPNQTSLYFCASSPMGGPGEKLFFGSGTQLSVL.

The chain links TRBV19 to TRBJ2-7, with D tentatively TRBD2 (5 bases). CDR1 is LNHDA and CDR2 is SQIVND in the germline V gene (reference sequence). The CDR3 extends over 12 amino acids. V dropped 4 bases and J dropped 6 bases, with 10 bases sitting between them. CDR3 protein: CASSNLGGEQYF. DNA of the CDR3: TGTGCCAGTAGTAACCTTGGAGGCGAGCAGTACTTC.

The chain joins TRBV4-1 to TRBJ2-7, with TRBD2 matching 10 bases. Germline assignment: CDR1 MGHRA and CDR2 YSYEKL. V lost 1 base to trimming and J lost 3 bases; unmatched junction nucleotides: 3. This CDR3 is built from 15 residues. The CDR3 DNA is TGCGCCAGCAGCCAAGTTACTAGCGGGAACTACGAGCAGTACTTC. This gives the protein CASSQVTSGNYEQYF.

This clone was observed at least ten times. The V call is TRBV15, the J call TRBJ2-7; D uncertain. This CDR3 has 13 amino acids. With 0 bases removed from V and 7 bases from J, the gap between germline ends came to 10 bases. Germline CDR1 and CDR2: LNHNV and YYDKDF (reference sequence). CDR3: CATSRDGFREQYF. The CDR3 nucleotides are TGTGCCACCAGCAGAGACGGCTTCCGGGAGCAGTACTTC.

V and J are TRBV25-1 and TRBJ2-7, with no clear D. Trimming took off 3 bases at V and 0 bases at J, with 12 bases between the two ends. The CDR3 is made up of 15 amino acids. Germline V gene lookup returns CDR1 MGHDK and CDR2 SYGVNS. In DNA form, the CDR3 reads TGTGCCAGCAGTGAGGTGGGCACCCGCTCCTACGAGCAGTACTTC. Translating gives CASSEVGTRSYEQYF.

The rearrangement uses TRBV5-1 and TRBJ2-3, with 8 bases identical to TRBD1. Trimming removed 5 bases from V and 3 bases from J; junction bases left unmatched: 8. From germline, CDR1 is SGHRS and CDR2 YFSETQ. The CDR3 consists of 15 residues. The DNA for the CDR3 is TGCGCCAGCAGTACACCGACAGGGGAAACAGATACGCAGTATTTT. Amino acid sequence: CASSTPTGETDTQYF. Looking up the rest from reference TRBV5-1 and TRBJ2-3 gives the full variable domain: KAGVTQTPRYLIKTRGQQVTLSCSPISGHRSVSWYQQTPGQGLQFLFEYFSETQRNKGNFPGRFSGRQFSNSRSEMNVSTLELGDSALYLCASSTPTGETDTQYFGPGTRLTVL.

The chain joins TRBV4-3 to TRBJ2-1, with TRBD2 matching over 9 bases. The CDR3 is 14 residues long. The V gene's germline CDR1 is LGHNA and CDR2 YSLEER. V lost 4 bases, J lost 4 bases, and 2 bases stayed unmatched. CDR3 nucleotides: TGCGCCAGCAGCCGTGCGGGAGGGTACAATGAGCAGTTCTTC. Translating gives CASSRAGGYNEQFF.

The chain carries TRBV7-9 and TRBJ1-2; the D is unclear. Trimming left V 5 bases short and J 6 bases short, with 13 bases between. The CDR3 is 13 residues long. The germline V gene has CDR1 SEHNR and CDR2 FQNEAQ (reference sequence). As DNA, the CDR3 is TGTGCCAGCAGCGGAGTAGGGCGTAATGGCTACACCTTC. This encodes CASSGVGRNGYTF.

The V call is TRBV27, the J call TRBJ1-6, with a tentative D call TRBD1 (6 bases). V lost 5 bases and J lost 8, with 13 bases in between. Looked up from germline, CDR1 is MNHEY and CDR2 is SMNVEV (reference sequence). The CDR3 is 14 residues long. The CDR3 sequence: CASSVTGRDSPLHF. As DNA, the CDR3 is TGTGCCAGCAGTGTTACAGGGAGGGATTCACCCCTCCACTTT.

V and J are TRBV28 and TRBJ1-2; D unresolved. The CDR3 contains 12 residues. Per the germline V gene, CDR1 is MDHEN and CDR2 is SYDVKM. The V and J ends lost 6 bases and 5 bases respectively, with 10 bases between them. CDR3 bases: TGTGCCAGCAGGCGAACGGTGTATGGCTACACCTTC. Its protein product is CASRRTVYGYTF.

The chain carries TRBV5-1 and TRBJ2-7; the match to TRBD2 covers 7 bases. The V gene's germline CDR1 is SGHRS and CDR2 YFSETQ. The CDR3 spans 14 residues. The V gene end was trimmed by 5 bases and the J gene end by 5 bases; junction bases not matched to a gene: 10. CDR3 in DNA: TGCGCCAGCAGTCCCTTGGGGGGGAACAACGAGCAGTACTTC. This sequence encodes CASSPLGGNNEQYF.

J is TRBJ1-6 and V is TRBV15, with no clear D. Germline loops: CDR1 LNHNV, CDR2 YYDKDF (reference sequence). Trimming took off 3 bases at V and 1 base at J, with 10 bases between the two ends. The CDR3 length is 16 residues. CDR3 region: CATSSNSGSYNSPLHF. CDR3 sequence (DNA): TGTGCCACCAGCAGTAACAGTGGTTCCTATAATTCACCCCTCCACTTT.

The sample holds a few counts of this clone. V gene TRBV10-2 combines with J gene TRBJ2-5; perhaps TRBD2 as D (5 bases). This CDR3 has 12 residues. Trimming removed 5 bases from V and 10 bases from J, with 14 bases in between. Germline CDR1 WSHSY, CDR2 SAAADI. DNA for the CDR3: TGCGCCAGCAGTTCAGAGGACTCCGTCCAGTACTTC. Its protein is CASSSEDSVQYF.